The 3 T cell receptor beta chains below come from one sample, sequenced in a study of cytotoxic CD8 clonotypes in ibrutinib-treated CLL. Measured with immunoSEQ multiplex PCR; TCRdb has only the in-frame clones, and not every one. This repertoire shows some 300,000 clones, about 77% found once; its top ten account for over 6.5%. The material was PBMCs, obtained before ibrutinib treatment. All receptors come from a human donor with chronic lymphocytic leukemia.

This clone was found a few times. The gene calls are TRBV6-5 and TRBJ2-7, with TRBD2 identical over 7 bases. CDR1 and CDR2 from the germline V gene are MNHEY and SVGAGI. CDR3 size: 12 residues. The trim removed 11 bases at V and 2 bases at J, leaving 6 bases unmatched. The CDR3 nucleotides are TGTGCCTCTTGGAGCGGGGCCTACGAGCAGTACTTC. Amino acids: CASWSGAYEQYF.

The chain uses TRBV6-5 and TRBJ1-2; the match to TRBD1 covers 7 bases. Germline trimming cut 6 bases from V and 3 bases from J; bases unmatched to any gene: 4. Germline CDR1 is MNHEY and CDR2 is SVGAGI. This CDR3 is built from 13 residues. CDR3 in DNA: TGTGCCAGCAGATCCGACAGGGACTATGGCTACACCTTC. Its translation is CASRSDRDYGYTF.

The rearrangement joins TRBV10-3 to TRBJ1-2; D remains ambiguous. The germline gives CDR1 ENHRY, CDR2 SYGVKD. This CDR3 contains 14 residues. The V and J ends lost 7 bases and 0 bases respectively, with 12 bases between them. As DNA, the CDR3 is TGTGCCATCACGAGGGAAGAGACTAACTATGGCTACACCTTC. Protein product: CAITREETNYGYTF.